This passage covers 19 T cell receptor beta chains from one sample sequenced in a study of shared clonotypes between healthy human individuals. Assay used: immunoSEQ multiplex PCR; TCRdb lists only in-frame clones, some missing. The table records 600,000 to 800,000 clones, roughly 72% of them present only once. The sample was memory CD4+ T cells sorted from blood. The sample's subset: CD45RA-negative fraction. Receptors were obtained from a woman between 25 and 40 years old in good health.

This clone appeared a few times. The CDR3 DNA follows: TGTGCCAGTACTCCAGGGGGAGGAAGCTATGGCTACACCTTC. Translation gives CASTPGGGSYGYTF. The chain has TRBV19 and TRBJ1-2, with TRBD1 identical over 7 bases. The CDR3 extends over 14 amino acids. The germline V gene encodes CDR1 LNHDA and CDR2 SQIVND (reference sequence). V gave up 7 bases and J gave up 4 bases; unmatched junction bases: 9. Based on the CDR3 plus reference TRBV19 and TRBJ1-2, the full variable domain is DGGITQSPKYLFRKEGQNVTLSCEQNLNHDAMYWYRQDPGQGLRLIYYSQIVNDFQKGDIAEGYSVSREKKESFPLTVTSAQKNPTAFYLCASTPGGGSYGYTFGSGTRLTVV.

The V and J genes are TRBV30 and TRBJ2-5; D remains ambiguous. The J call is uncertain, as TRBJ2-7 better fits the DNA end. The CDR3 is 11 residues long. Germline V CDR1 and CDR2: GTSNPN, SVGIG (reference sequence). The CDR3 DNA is TGTGCCTGGAGTGTACGGTACGAGCAGTACTTC. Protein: CAWSVRYEQYF.

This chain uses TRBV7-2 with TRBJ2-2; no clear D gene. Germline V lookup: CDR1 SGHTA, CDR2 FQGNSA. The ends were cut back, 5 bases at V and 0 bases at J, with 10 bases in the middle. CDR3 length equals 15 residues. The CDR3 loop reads CASSVRASNTGELFF. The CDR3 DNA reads TGTGCCAGCAGCGTCCGGGCCTCGAACACCGGGGAGCTGTTTTTT.

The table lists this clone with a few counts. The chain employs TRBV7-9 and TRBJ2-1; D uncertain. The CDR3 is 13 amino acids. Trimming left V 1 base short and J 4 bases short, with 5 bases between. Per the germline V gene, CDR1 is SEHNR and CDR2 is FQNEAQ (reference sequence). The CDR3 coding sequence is TGTGCCAGCAGCTTAGAGACTTACAATGAGCAGTTCTTC. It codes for CASSLETYNEQFF.

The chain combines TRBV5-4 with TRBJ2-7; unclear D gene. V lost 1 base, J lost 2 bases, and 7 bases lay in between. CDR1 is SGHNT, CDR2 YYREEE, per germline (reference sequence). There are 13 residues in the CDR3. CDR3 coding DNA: TGTGCCAGCAGCTTGAAGGGCACCTACGAGCAGTACTTC. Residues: CASSLKGTYEQYF.

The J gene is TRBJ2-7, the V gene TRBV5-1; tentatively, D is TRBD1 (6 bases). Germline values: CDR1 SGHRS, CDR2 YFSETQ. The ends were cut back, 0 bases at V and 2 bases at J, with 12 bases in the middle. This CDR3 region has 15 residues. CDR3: CASSLEQGITYEQYF. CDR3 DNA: TGCGCCAGCAGCTTGGAGCAGGGGATCACCTACGAGCAGTACTTC.

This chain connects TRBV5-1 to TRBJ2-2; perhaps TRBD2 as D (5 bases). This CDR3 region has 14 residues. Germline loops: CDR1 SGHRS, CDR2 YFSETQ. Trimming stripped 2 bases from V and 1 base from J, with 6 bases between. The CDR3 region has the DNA TGCGCCAGCAGCTTAGGAGGGAACACCGGGGAGCTGTTTTTT. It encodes CASSLGGNTGELFF.

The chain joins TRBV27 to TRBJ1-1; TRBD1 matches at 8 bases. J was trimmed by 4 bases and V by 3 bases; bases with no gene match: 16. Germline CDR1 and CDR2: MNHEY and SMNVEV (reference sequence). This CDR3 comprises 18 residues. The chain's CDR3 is CASSFAGRGLLVSTEAFF. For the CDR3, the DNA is TGTGCCAGCAGTTTTGCAGGCAGGGGGCTTTTGGTTAGCACTGAAGCTTTCTTT.

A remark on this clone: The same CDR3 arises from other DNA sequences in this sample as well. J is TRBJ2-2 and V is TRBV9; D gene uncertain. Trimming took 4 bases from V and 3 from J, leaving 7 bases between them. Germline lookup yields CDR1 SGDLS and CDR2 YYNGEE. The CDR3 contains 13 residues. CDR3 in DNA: TGTGCCAGCAGCCCACGGGACACCGGGGAGCTGTTTTTT. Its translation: CASSPRDTGELFF.

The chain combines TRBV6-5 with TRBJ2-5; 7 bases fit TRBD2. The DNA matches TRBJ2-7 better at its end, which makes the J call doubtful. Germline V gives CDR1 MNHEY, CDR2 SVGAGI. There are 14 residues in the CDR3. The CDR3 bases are TGTGCCAGCAGTTCCGGACTAGGCACCTACGAGCAGTACTTC. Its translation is CASSSGLGTYEQYF.

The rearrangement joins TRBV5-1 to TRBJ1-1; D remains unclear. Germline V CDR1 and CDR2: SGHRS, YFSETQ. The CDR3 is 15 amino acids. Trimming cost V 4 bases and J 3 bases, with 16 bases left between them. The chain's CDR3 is CASSVQTPPDTEAFF. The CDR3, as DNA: TGCGCCAGCAGCGTCCAGACCCCACCTGACACTGAAGCTTTCTTT.

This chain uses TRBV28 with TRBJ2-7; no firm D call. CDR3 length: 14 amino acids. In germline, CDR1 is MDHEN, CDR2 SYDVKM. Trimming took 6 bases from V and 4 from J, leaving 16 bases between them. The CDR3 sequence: CASSPASPPYEQYF. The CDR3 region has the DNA TGTGCCAGCAGCCCAGCTAGTCCCCCGTACGAGCAGTACTTC. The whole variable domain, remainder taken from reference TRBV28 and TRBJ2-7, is DVKVTQSSRYLVKRTGEKVFLECVQDMDHENMFWYRQDPGLGLRLIYFSYDVKMKEKGDIPEGYSVSREKKERFSLILESASTNQTSMYLCASSPASPPYEQYFGPGTRLTVT.

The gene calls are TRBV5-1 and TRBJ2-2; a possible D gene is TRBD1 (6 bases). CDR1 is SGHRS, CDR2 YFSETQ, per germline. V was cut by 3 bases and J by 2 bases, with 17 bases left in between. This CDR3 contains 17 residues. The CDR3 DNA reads TGCGCCAGCAGCTATTCTGGACAGAGGGGAAACACCGGGGAGCTGTTTTTT. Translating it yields CASSYSGQRGNTGELFF.

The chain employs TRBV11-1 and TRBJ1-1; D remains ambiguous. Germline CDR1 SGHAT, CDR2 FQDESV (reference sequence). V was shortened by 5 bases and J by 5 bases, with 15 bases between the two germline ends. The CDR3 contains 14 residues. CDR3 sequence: CASSIGLEGTEAFF. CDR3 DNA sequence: TGTGCCAGCAGCATAGGTCTCGAGGGAACTGAAGCTTTCTTT.

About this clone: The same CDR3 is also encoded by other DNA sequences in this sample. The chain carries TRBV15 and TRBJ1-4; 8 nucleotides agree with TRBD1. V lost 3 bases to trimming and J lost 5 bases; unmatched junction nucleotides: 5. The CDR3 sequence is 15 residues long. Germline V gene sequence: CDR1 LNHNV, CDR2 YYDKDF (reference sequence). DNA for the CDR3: TGTGCCACCAGCAGGGGACAGGAGACGAATGAAAAACTGTTTTTT. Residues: CATSRGQETNEKLFF.

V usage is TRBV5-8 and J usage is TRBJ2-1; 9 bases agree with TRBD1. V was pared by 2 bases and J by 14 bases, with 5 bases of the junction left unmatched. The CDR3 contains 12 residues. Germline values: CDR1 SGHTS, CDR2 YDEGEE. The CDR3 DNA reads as TGTGCCAGCAGCTTCGTAGGGACAGGGAAGTTCTTC. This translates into CASSFVGTGKFF.

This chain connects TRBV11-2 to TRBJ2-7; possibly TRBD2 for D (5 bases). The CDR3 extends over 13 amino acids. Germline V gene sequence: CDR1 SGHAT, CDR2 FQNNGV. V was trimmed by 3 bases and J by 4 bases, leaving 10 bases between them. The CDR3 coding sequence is TGTGCCAGCAGCTTCGAGACGGGGTACGAGCAGTACTTC. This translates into CASSFETGYEQYF.

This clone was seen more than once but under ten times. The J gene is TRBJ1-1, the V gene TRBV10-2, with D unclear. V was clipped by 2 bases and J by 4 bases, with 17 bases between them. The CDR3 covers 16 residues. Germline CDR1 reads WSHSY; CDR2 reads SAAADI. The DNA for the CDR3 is TGCGCCAGCAGTGAGATCGGCCGCAGCGTGAGCACTGAAGCTTTCTTT. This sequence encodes CASSEIGRSVSTEAFF.

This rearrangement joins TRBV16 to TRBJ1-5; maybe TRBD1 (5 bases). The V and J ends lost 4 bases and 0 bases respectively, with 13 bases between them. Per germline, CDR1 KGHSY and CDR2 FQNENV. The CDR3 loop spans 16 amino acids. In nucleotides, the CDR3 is TGTGCCAGCAGCCGGCAGGGCCCCCATAGCAATCAGCCCCAGCATTTT. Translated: CASSRQGPHSNQPQHF. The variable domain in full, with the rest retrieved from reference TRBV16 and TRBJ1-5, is GEEVAQTPKHLVRGEGQKAKLYCAPIKGHSYVFWYQQVLKNEFKFLISFQNENVFDETGMPKERFSAKCLPNSPCSLEIQATKLEDSAVYFCASSRQGPHSNQPQHFGDGTRLSIL.